What follows is one T cell receptor beta chain and its context. The data were obtained in a study of blood T cell repertoires in COVID-19. Repertoires were generated with immunoSEQ multiplex PCR, while TCRdb's copy carries only in-frame clones and drops some. The sample contains approximately 330,000 clones, about 87% of which appear only once. Trimming shortened V by 1 base and J by 0 bases, and 15 bases separated the two germline ends. The CDR3 runs 17 residues. CDR1 is MGHDK and CDR2 is SYGVNS in the germline V gene. The chain has TRBV25-1 and TRBJ1-1; D is unclear. Sequences were obtained from peripheral blood. The receptor was isolated from a man aged 30 to 45 with COVID-19, enrolled during active disease. The CDR3 sequence: CASSESGGRKVNTEAFF. CDR3 nucleotide sequence: TGTGCCAGCAGTGAATCAGGTGGAAGGAAGGTGAACACTGAAGCTTTCTTT.